These 4 T cell receptor beta chains came from one sample sequenced in a study of T cells in Graves' hyperthyroidism and ophthalmopathy. Amplification of TCR beta CDR3 regions used RNA as the template. A set of HTBI primers served as the primers for a first-round RT-PCR of the TCR CDR3. TCRdb ran MiXCR on the multiplex PCR reads and lists one entry per CDR3 protein. Here the sample spans around 600,000 distinct CDR3 sequences, roughly 15% being singletons. The sample comprised blood. Source of these receptors: a middle-aged woman with Graves' ophthalmopathy.

This clonotype occurred many times. This sequence joins TRBV30 and TRBJ1-6; D is undetermined. The length of the CDR3 is 15 residues. Trimming shortened V by 2 bases and J by 9 bases, and 17 bases separated the two germline ends. The germline V gene has CDR1 GTSNPN and CDR2 SVGIG (reference sequence). CDR3 nucleotides: TGTGCCTGGAGTCCCCAGCTTACCTTGGGTTCACCCCTCCACTTT. Encoded protein: CAWSPQLTLGSPLHF.

This rearrangement joins TRBV19 to TRBJ2-3; perhaps D is TRBD1 or TRBD2 (5 bases each). Trimming took 1 base from V and 2 from J, leaving 10 bases between them. CDR3 length: 15 amino acids. CDR1 and CDR2 from the germline V gene are LNHDA and SQIVND (reference sequence). The DNA for the CDR3 is TGTGCCAGTAGTATAGGGGGGACGAACACAGATACGCAGTATTTT. This encodes CASSIGGTNTDTQYF.

The table lists this clonotype with many counts. This chain links TRBV20-1 with TRBJ2-7, with D possibly matching TRBD2 (7 bases). CDR3 size: 13 residues. V was trimmed by 0 bases and J by 4 bases, leaving 10 bases between them. The germline gives CDR1 DFQATT, CDR2 SNEGSKA (reference sequence). CDR3 amino acids: CSAREEGGYEQYF. Here the CDR3 DNA reads TGCAGTGCTAGAGAGGAGGGGGGGTACGAGCAGTACTTC.

The chain couples TRBV20-1 to TRBJ2-1; 10 bases align to TRBD2. J gave up 4 bases and V 1 base, and 10 bases lay outside the gene matches. CDR1 and CDR2 (germline): DFQATT, SNEGSKA (reference sequence). This CDR3 spans 17 amino acids. The CDR3 DNA sequence: TGCAGTGCTAGAGCGGCTAGCGGGAGCGCGTATTACAATGAGCAGTTCTTC. Residues: CSARAASGSAYYNEQFF.